Following are 25 T cell receptor beta chains from one sample sequenced in a study of blood T cells in healthy people across ages. Combining a sample-barcoded 5' primer with a J-beta primer mix, a second PCR ran for about 6 to 11 cycles. TCRdb independently ran MiXCR on the 5' RACE reads; one entry per CDR3 protein. This sample has around 970,000 distinct CDR3 sequences, with 51% found just once. The specimen was blood. These receptors originate from a woman aged 55-75 years in good health.

Notes on this clonotype: One junction end does not reproduce the germline sequence, and a read error may be involved. V gene TRBV29-1 combines with J gene TRBJ2-3; D gene uncertain. This CDR3 is 16 amino acids long. Looked up from germline, CDR1 is SQVTM and CDR2 is ANQGSEA. CDR3 loop: CSVLHPDPRAAGTHYF. The CDR3 bases are TGCAGCGTTTTGCATCCCGACCCTCGCGCCGCCGGTACGCACTATTTT.

This clonotype came up a few times. The J gene is TRBJ2-3, the V gene TRBV20-1, with 7 bases fitting TRBD1. CDR3 length: 14 residues. Germline values: CDR1 DFQATT, CDR2 SNEGSKA (reference sequence). With 2 bases clipped from V and 4 bases from J, the junction kept 6 bases outside the gene matches. CDR3 in DNA: TGCAGTGCTAGACACGACAGGGCACCAGATACGCAGTATTTT. It encodes CSARHDRAPDTQYF.

This clonotype was observed a few times. CDR3 DNA: TGTGCCATCAGTGAGGCGGGGCTTTCGGCTTTCTTT. This encodes CAISEAGLSAFF. This chain links TRBV10-3 with TRBJ1-1; D perhaps matches TRBD1 (5 bases). Germline CDR1 reads ENHRY; CDR2 reads SYGVKD. V lost 2 bases and J 11 bases, leaving 12 bases between the germline ends. The CDR3 runs to 12 residues.

This clonotype turned up a few times. The chain couples TRBV2 to TRBJ2-3; 8 positions agree with TRBD2. CDR1 is SNHLY, CDR2 FYNNEI, per germline. V shed 4 bases, J shed 6 bases, and the junction held 12 bases outside the gene matches. CDR3 length equals 16 residues. The CDR3 DNA is TGTGCCAGCAGTGGGTCTCGAGCGGGAGCAGCGGATACGCAGTATTTT. Its protein is CASSGSRAGAADTQYF.

The chain has TRBV20-1 and TRBJ2-7, with 7 bases aligning to TRBD1. Losses at the gene ends were 3 bases for V and 0 bases for J; bases not matched to a gene: 5. The CDR3 totals 14 residues. The germline V gene encodes CDR1 DFQATT and CDR2 SNEGSKA (reference sequence). This chain's CDR3 is CSASSGGRSYEQYF. In DNA form, the CDR3 reads TGCAGTGCTAGCTCAGGGGGTCGCTCCTACGAGCAGTACTTC.

The chain joins TRBV5-1 to TRBJ1-1; D uncertain. The CDR3 contains 14 residues. Per germline, CDR1 SGHRS and CDR2 YFSETQ. V gave up 5 bases and J gave up 3 bases, with 14 bases separating them. CDR3 residues: CASRSQTPDTEAFF. The CDR3 coding sequence is TGCGCCAGCAGGTCCCAAACCCCGGACACTGAAGCTTTCTTT.

V usage is TRBV3-1 and J usage is TRBJ2-7; TRBD2 matches at 7 bases. CDR3 length equals 16 residues. With V trimmed by 3 bases and J by 7 bases, 15 bases remained unmatched. The germline V gene has CDR1 LGHDT and CDR2 YNNKEL (reference sequence). In DNA, the CDR3 is TGTGCCAGCAGCCAGGATGCTAGCGGTCTTTCCCATGAGCAGTACTTC. Protein sequence: CASSQDASGLSHEQYF.

This chain uses TRBV24-1 with TRBJ1-2, with D uncertain. Germline values: CDR1 KGHDR, CDR2 SFDVKD. The CDR3 has 13 amino acids. V lost 5 bases and J lost 6, with 12 bases in between. CDR3 sequence: CATSGEPHDGYTF. In DNA, the CDR3 is TGTGCCACCAGTGGGGAGCCCCACGATGGCTACACCTTC.

This clonotype was counted a single time. In DNA form, the CDR3 reads TGCAGCGCGGGGGGACAGGAGAAAGTCTATGGCTACACCTTC. Translation gives CSAGGQEKVYGYTF. The J gene is TRBJ1-2, the V gene TRBV29-1, with 8 positions matching TRBD1. V shed 7 bases and J 4 bases; nucleotides not matched to a gene: 11. In germline, CDR1 is SQVTM, CDR2 ANQGSEA. There are 14 residues in the CDR3. The variable domain in full, with the rest retrieved from reference TRBV29-1 and TRBJ1-2, is SAVISQKPSRDICQRGTSLTIQCQVDSQVTMMFWYRQQPGQSLTLIATANQGSEATYESGFVIDKFPISRPNLTFSTLTVSNMSPEDSSIYLCSAGGQEKVYGYTFGSGTRLTVV.

The CDR3 nucleotides read TGCGCCAGCAGCCAAGATTATGGGGGTCGTGAGCAGTTCTTC. This encodes CASSQDYGGREQFF. V is TRBV4-3 and J is TRBJ2-1; D is perhaps TRBD1 or TRBD2 (5 bases each). This CDR3 is built from 14 residues. Germline lookup yields CDR1 LGHNA and CDR2 YSLEER. V lost 0 bases to trimming and J lost 9 bases, with 12 bases between them.

Concerning this clonotype itself: This may be a read error, as it is one base from a much larger clone. V gene TRBV29-1 combines with J gene TRBJ1-2, with D perhaps TRBD1 (5 bases). This CDR3 is 13 amino acids long. CDR1 SQVTM and CDR2 ANQGSEA come from the germline V gene. V lost 4 bases and J 0 bases, leaving 9 bases between the germline ends. The CDR3 region is CSVGAGTNYGYTF. Here the CDR3 DNA reads TGCAGCGTTGGGGCAGGGACTAACTATGGCTACACCTTC.

The chain recombines TRBV4-1 with TRBJ2-6; 9 positions match TRBD1. Germline V lookup: CDR1 MGHRA, CDR2 YSYEKL. This CDR3 has 18 residues. The V gene end was trimmed by 1 base and the J gene end by 2 bases; junction bases not matched to a gene: 6. The CDR3 region is CASSQGGQGTAGANVLTF. CDR3 coding DNA: TGCGCCAGCAGCCAAGGGGGACAGGGAACGGCTGGGGCCAACGTCCTGACTTTC.

The V call is TRBV5-1, the J call TRBJ2-7; TRBD1 aligns across 7 bases. The V and J ends lost 4 bases and 6 bases, in that order; junction bases with no gene match: 4. The CDR3 contains 12 residues. The germline CDR1 and CDR2 sequences are SGHRS and YFSETQ. The CDR3 region has the DNA TGCGCCAGCAGCGTGTACAGGGGCGAGCAGTACTTC. Translation: CASSVYRGEQYF.

This clonotype came up a few times. The CDR3 bases are TGCGCCAGCAGCCGAACTAGCGGGGCCTCCTACGAGCAGTACTTC. This gives the protein CASSRTSGASYEQYF. V gene TRBV5-1 combines with J gene TRBJ2-7; 10 positions match TRBD2. Germline values: CDR1 SGHRS, CDR2 YFSETQ. The CDR3 runs to 15 residues. Trimming removed 4 bases from V and 0 bases from J; junction bases left unmatched: 4.

The chain uses TRBV7-2 and TRBJ2-5, with D perhaps being TRBD1 or TRBD2 (5 bases each). CDR3 size: 17 residues. V dropped 4 bases and J dropped 9 bases, with 27 bases sitting between them. Per germline, CDR1 SGHTA and CDR2 FQGNSA. The CDR3 sequence is CASSWVLNFRGSLAQYF. In nucleotides, the CDR3 is TGTGCCAGCAGCTGGGTCCTTAACTTCCGGGGCTCTTTAGCCCAGTACTTC.

The chain recombines TRBV28 with TRBJ2-1; 8 bases line up with TRBD1. CDR3 size: 17 residues. In germline, CDR1 is MDHEN, CDR2 SYDVKM. The trim removed 2 bases at V and 1 base at J, leaving 7 bases unmatched. The CDR3 DNA reads TGTGCCAGCAGTTTAGGACAGGGAGTCAGTTCCTACAATGAGCAGTTCTTC. Amino acids: CASSLGQGVSSYNEQFF.

This clonotype has only a few counts. The genes are TRBV5-4 and TRBJ1-1; D is possibly TRBD1 (5 bases). The CDR3 is 13 residues long. Germline assignment: CDR1 SGHNT and CDR2 YYREEE (reference sequence). V was clipped by 7 bases and J by 1 base, with 11 bases between them. This CDR3 reads CASAGAPNTEAFF. For the CDR3, the DNA is TGTGCCAGCGCTGGGGCACCGAACACTGAAGCTTTCTTT.

The gene calls are TRBV4-3 and TRBJ1-4, with 8 bases identical to TRBD1. Germline CDR1 reads LGHNA; CDR2 reads YSLEER. V was clipped by 1 base and J by 7 bases; unmatched bases: 5. The CDR3 spans 15 residues. The DNA for the CDR3 is TGCGCCAGCAGCCAAGCTGCAGGGGGCAGTGAAAAACTGTTTTTT. Translating gives CASSQAAGGSEKLFF.

This chain links TRBV20-1 with TRBJ2-7; TRBD2 agrees at 14 bases. Germline assignment: CDR1 DFQATT and CDR2 SNEGSKA (reference sequence). After removal of 4 bases from V and 6 bases from J, the junction contained 2 bases not matched to a gene. The CDR3 contains 13 residues. The CDR3 region has the DNA TGCAGTGCTACGACTAGCGGGAGGGGCGAGCAGTACTTC. Translation gives CSATTSGRGEQYF.

The chain couples TRBV29-1 to TRBJ2-1; D possibly corresponds to TRBD2 (6 bases). The CDR3 has 13 amino acids. The V end was cut by 4 bases, the J end by 10 bases, with 17 bases between. Per the germline V gene, CDR1 is SQVTM and CDR2 is ANQGSEA. CDR3 amino acids: CSVVHTAGKEQFF. In nucleotides, the CDR3 is TGCAGCGTTGTGCACACCGCGGGGAAAGAGCAGTTCTTC.

This clonotype was seen more than once but under ten times. The chain has TRBV25-1 and TRBJ2-7; D is unclear. V was trimmed by 1 base and J by 4 bases, leaving 5 bases between them. Germline V CDR1 and CDR2: MGHDK, SYGVNS. CDR3 length: 12 amino acids. For the CDR3, the DNA is TGTGCCAGCAGTGAATCCGTTTACGAGCAGTACTTC. Its protein is CASSESVYEQYF.

This chain uses TRBV5-1 with TRBJ2-4; possibly TRBD1 or TRBD2 for D (5 bases each). The DNA matches TRBJ2-7 better at its end, which makes the J call doubtful. The CDR3 sequence is 14 residues long. Germline CDR1 is SGHRS and CDR2 is YFSETQ. The CDR3 region is CASSTTGDGYEQYF. In DNA, the CDR3 is TGCGCCAGCAGTACAACCGGGGACGGCTACGAGCAGTACTTC.

This clonotype showed up just once. The V call is TRBV29-1, the J call TRBJ2-2; 14 bases line up with TRBD2. The length of the CDR3 is 17 residues. CDR1 and CDR2 (germline): SQVTM, ANQGSEA. J was trimmed by 1 base and V by 7 bases; bases with no gene match: 8. Here the CDR3 DNA reads TGCAGCGGTAGACTAGCGGGAGGGCCCTTGAACACCGGGGAGCTGTTTTTT. It encodes CSGRLAGGPLNTGELFF.

The gene calls are TRBV6-5 and TRBJ2-5; 14 positions agree with TRBD2. V lost 2 bases to trimming and J lost 11 bases; unmatched junction nucleotides: 4. CDR1 MNHEY and CDR2 SVGAGI come from the germline V gene. The CDR3 runs to 14 residues. In nucleotides, the CDR3 is TGTGCCAGCAGTTACCAGGGACTAGCGGGGGAGCAGTACTTC. Its protein is CASSYQGLAGEQYF.

Here the CDR3 DNA reads TGTGCCACCAGCGGTGGGGGACTAGACTACGAGCAGTACTTC. The encoded protein is CATSGGGLDYEQYF. The V gene is TRBV15, the J gene TRBJ2-7; 8 bases are a match to TRBD2. Germline values: CDR1 LNHNV, CDR2 YYDKDF (reference sequence). J lost 3 bases, V lost 5 bases, and 6 bases had no gene match. The CDR3 is made up of 14 amino acids.